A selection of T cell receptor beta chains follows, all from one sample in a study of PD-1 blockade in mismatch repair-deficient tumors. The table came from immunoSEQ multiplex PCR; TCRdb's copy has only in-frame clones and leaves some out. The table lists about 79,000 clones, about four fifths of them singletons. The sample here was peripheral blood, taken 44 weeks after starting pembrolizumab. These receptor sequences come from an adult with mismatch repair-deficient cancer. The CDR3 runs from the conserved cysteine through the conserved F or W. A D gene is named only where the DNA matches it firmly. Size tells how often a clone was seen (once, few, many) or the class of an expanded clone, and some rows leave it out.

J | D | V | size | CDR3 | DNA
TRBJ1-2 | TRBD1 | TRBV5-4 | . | CASTSGAGGEYGYTF | TGTGCCAGCACCTCTGGGGCAGGGGGCGAGTATGGCTACACCTTC
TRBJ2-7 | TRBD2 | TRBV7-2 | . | CASSLPWVAGGPYEQYF | TGTGCCAGCAGCTTGCCCTGGGTAGCGGGAGGGCCCTACGAGCAGTACTTC
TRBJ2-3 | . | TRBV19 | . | CASTTGGPGDTQYF | TGTGCCAGTACCACTGGCGGGCCTGGAGATACGCAGTATTTT
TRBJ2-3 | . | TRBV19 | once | CASSIDGSGADTQYF | TGTGCCAGTAGTATAGATGGGAGTGGGGCAGATACGCAGTATTTT
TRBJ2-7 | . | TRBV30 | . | CAWSVSPRTIGEQYF | TGTGCCTGGAGTGTATCCCCTAGAACAATCGGGGAGCAGTACTTC
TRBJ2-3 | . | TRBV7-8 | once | CASSLEAEEDTQYF | TGTGCCAGCAGCTTAGAAGCGGAGGAAGATACGCAGTATTTT
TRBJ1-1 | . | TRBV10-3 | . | CATSVSEFNTEAFF | TGTGCCACCAGTGTATCGGAGTTCAACACTGAAGCTTTCTTT
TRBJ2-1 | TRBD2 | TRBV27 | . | CASSLRTSPNEQFF | TGTGCCAGCAGTTTACGGACTAGCCCTAATGAGCAGTTCTTC
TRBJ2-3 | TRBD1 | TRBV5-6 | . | CASSLVDRGTDTQYF | TGTGCCAGCAGCTTGGTTGACAGGGGGACAGATACGCAGTATTTT
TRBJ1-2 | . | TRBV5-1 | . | CASSLVAGSYGYTF | TGCGCCAGCAGCTTGGTGGCGGGGAGCTATGGCTACACCTTC
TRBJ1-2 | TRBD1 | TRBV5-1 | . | CASSLGDRVNYGYTF | TGCGCCAGCAGCTTGGGGGACAGGGTTAACTATGGCTACACCTTC
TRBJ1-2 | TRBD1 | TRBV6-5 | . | CASSPGTGNSYTF | TGTGCCAGCAGTCCCGGGACAGGGAATAGCTACACCTTC
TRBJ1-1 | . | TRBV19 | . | CASKDEKPPEAFF | TGTGCCAGTAAGGACGAGAAGCCCCCTGAAGCTTTCTTT
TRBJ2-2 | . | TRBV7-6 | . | CASSPGAGELFF | TGTGCCAGCAGCCCTGGAGCCGGGGAGCTGTTTTTT
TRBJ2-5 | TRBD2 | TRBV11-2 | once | CASSLALAEETQYF | TGTGCCAGCAGCTTAGCACTAGCGGAAGAGACCCAGTACTTC
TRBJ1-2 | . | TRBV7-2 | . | CASSRSLRGIYGYTF | TGTGCCAGCAGCCGCAGCCTCAGGGGAATCTATGGCTACACCTTC
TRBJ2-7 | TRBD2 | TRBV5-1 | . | CASSPVSGVSGASYEQYF | TGCGCCAGCAGCCCGGTGTCGGGGGTCAGCGGGGCCTCCTACGAGCAGTACTTC
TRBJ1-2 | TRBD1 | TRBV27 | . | CASSSGTGNGYTF | TGTGCCAGCAGTTCCGGGACAGGGAATGGCTACACCTTC
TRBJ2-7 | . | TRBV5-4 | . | CASSAPTSYEQYF | TGTGCCAGCAGCGCCCCCACGTCCTACGAGCAGTACTTC
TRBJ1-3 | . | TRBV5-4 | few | CASSFGGVFNGNTIYF | TGTGCCAGCAGCTTCGGGGGCGTGTTCAATGGAAACACCATATATTTT
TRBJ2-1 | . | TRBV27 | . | CASNPGRYNEQFF | TGTGCCAGCAACCCAGGCCGTTACAATGAGCAGTTCTTC
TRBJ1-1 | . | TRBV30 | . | CAWSVGTNTEAFF | TGTGCCTGGAGTGTCGGGACGAACACTGAAGCTTTCTTT
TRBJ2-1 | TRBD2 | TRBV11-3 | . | CASSSSRTSAFYNEQFF | TGTGCCAGCAGCTCCTCCCGGACTAGCGCCTTTTACAATGAGCAGTTCTTC
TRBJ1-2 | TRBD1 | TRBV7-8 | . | CASSLLSTGGVNGYTF | TGTGCCAGCAGCCTCCTTAGTACAGGGGGCGTAAATGGCTACACCTTC
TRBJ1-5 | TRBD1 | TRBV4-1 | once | CASSPRQGLNQPQHF | TGCGCCAGCAGCCCCCGACAGGGTCTGAATCAGCCCCAGCATTTT
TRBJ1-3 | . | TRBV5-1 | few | CASSLGQPAGNTIYF | TGCGCCAGCAGCTTGGGGCAGCCAGCTGGAAACACCATATATTTT
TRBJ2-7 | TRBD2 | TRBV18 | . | CASSPGLATYEQYF | TGTGCCAGCTCACCAGGACTAGCCACCTACGAGCAGTACTTC
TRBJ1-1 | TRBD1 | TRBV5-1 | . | CASSAGTGNTEAFF | TGCGCCAGCAGCGCAGGGACAGGGAACACTGAAGCTTTCTTT
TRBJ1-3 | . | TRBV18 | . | CASSPSPVSSGNTIYF | TGTGCCAGCTCACCCTCGCCAGTAAGCTCTGGAAACACCATATATTTT
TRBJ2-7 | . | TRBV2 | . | CASSEEGPSQQYF | TGTGCCAGCAGTGAAGAGGGTCCTTCACAGCAGTACTTC
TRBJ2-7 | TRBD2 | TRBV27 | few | CASSLRSGLYEQYF | TGTGCCAGCAGCTTGCGTAGCGGGCTCTACGAGCAGTACTTC
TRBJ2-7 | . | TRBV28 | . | CASSPQGHEQYF | TGTGCCAGCAGCCCCCAGGGCCACGAGCAGTACTTC